This T cell receptor beta chain emerged from a study of T cell clonality in common variable immunodeficiency. Broader study findings: Reportedly, TCR beta sequences from common variable immunodeficiency showed fewer deletions and N-nucleotide insertions.

Donors gave about 5 to 8 ml heparinized peripheral whole blood. Data came from immunoSEQ multiplex PCR; TCRdb stores just in-frame clones and leaves some out. Observed in the sample are about 52,000 clones, none of them singletons. This clone showed up many times. What it binds is not known. The sequence derives from a person aged 18 to 75 in good health. Sequences were obtained from peripheral blood mononuclear cells.

The CDR3 sequence: CASSIDLQETQYF. The part of the CDR3 DNA that was read is TGTGCCAGCAGCATCGACTTACAAGAGACC. This chain links TRBV11-3 with TRBJ2-5; no firm D call. The CDR3 is cut off 3 residues early in the read; its end comes from the germline J gene. CDR3 length: 13 amino acids. Germline V CDR1 and CDR2: SGHNT, YENEEA. The V end lost 5 bases, the J end lost 2 bases, and 9 bases lay between the germline ends.